These T cell receptor beta chains were read from a single sample in a study of response to subunit inactivated influenza vaccine. TCRdb processed the RT-PCR reads anew with MiXCR; each CDR3 protein has one entry. The sample has roughly 700,000 distinct CDR3 sequences, approximately 15% seen once. The material sequenced was PBMCs from blood, taken 11 to 12 days after vaccination. Receptors originate from a man aged 50-60 years who received an inactivated influenza vaccine. Both conserved end residues are part of each CDR3. Each record gives: V gene, clone size, J gene, CDR3 length, D gene, CDR3 DNA, CDR3 protein. A D gene is named only where the DNA matches it firmly. Rows may omit the clone size; those that give it use once, few, many or a size class.

V gene: TRBV7-2; clone size: NA; J gene: TRBJ1-2; CDR3 length: 15; D gene: NA; CDR3 DNA: TGTGCCAGCAGCTTAGGGCGGACATATAACTATGGCTACACCTTC; CDR3 protein: CASSLGRTYNYGYTF
V gene: TRBV5-1; clone size: many; J gene: TRBJ1-2; CDR3 length: 15; D gene: NA; CDR3 DNA: TGCGCCAGCAGCTTGCAGGGGACCTCCCCTTATGGCTACACCTTC; CDR3 protein: CASSLQGTSPYGYTF
V gene: TRBV6-5; clone size: few; J gene: TRBJ1-3; CDR3 length: 12; D gene: NA; CDR3 DNA: TGTGCCAGCACCCTCCCGGGAAACACCATATATTTT; CDR3 protein: CASTLPGNTIYF
V gene: TRBV4-2; clone size: NA; J gene: TRBJ1-5; CDR3 length: 14; D gene: NA; CDR3 DNA: TGTGCCAGCAGCCAAGATTGGGGCAGTCAGCCCCAGCATTTT; CDR3 protein: CASSQDWGSQPQHF
V gene: TRBV6-1; clone size: NA; J gene: TRBJ2-3; CDR3 length: 15; D gene: TRBD2; CDR3 DNA: TGTGCCATAACCTCCCAGCGGGAGTTTGCAGATACGCAGTATTTT; CDR3 protein: CAITSQREFADTQYF
V gene: TRBV14; clone size: once; J gene: TRBJ2-1; CDR3 length: 13; D gene: NA; CDR3 DNA: TGTGCCAGCAGCCATTTGGGGGTGAATGAGCAGTTCTTC; CDR3 protein: CASSHLGVNEQFF
V gene: TRBV27; clone size: NA; J gene: TRBJ2-5; CDR3 length: 19; D gene: TRBD1; CDR3 DNA: TGTGCCAGCAGTTTATCGATGGGACAGGACCCCTCCGGGTGGGAGACCCAGTACTTC; CDR3 protein: CASSLSMGQDPSGWETQYF
V gene: TRBV6-1; clone size: NA; J gene: TRBJ2-7; CDR3 length: 15; D gene: TRBD2; CDR3 DNA: TGTGCCAGCAGACGAACTAGCGGGCCGACCTACGAGCAGTACTTC; CDR3 protein: CASRRTSGPTYEQYF
V gene: TRBV5-1; clone size: few; J gene: TRBJ2-3; CDR3 length: 15; D gene: NA; CDR3 DNA: TGCGCCAGCAGCGTCCAGCGAAGTTCCACAGATACGCAGTATTTT; CDR3 protein: CASSVQRSSTDTQYF
V gene: TRBV9; clone size: many; J gene: TRBJ1-3; CDR3 length: 17; D gene: TRBD1; CDR3 DNA: TGTGCCAGCAGCGTATGGGACAGGTCCTCCTCTGGAAACACCATATATTTT; CDR3 protein: CASSVWDRSSSGNTIYF
V gene: TRBV7-3; clone size: NA; J gene: TRBJ2-2; CDR3 length: 15; D gene: TRBD1; CDR3 DNA: TGTGCCAGCAGCGGACAGGGGGCTCGGGCCGGGGAGCTGTTTTTT; CDR3 protein: CASSGQGARAGELFF
V gene: TRBV5-1; clone size: few; J gene: TRBJ2-7; CDR3 length: 16; D gene: NA; CDR3 DNA: TGCGCCAGCAGCGCCCAGGGGGGGGCGCATGGCTACGAGCAGTACTTC; CDR3 protein: CASSAQGGAHGYEQYF
V gene: TRBV3-1; clone size: few; J gene: TRBJ2-5; CDR3 length: 14; D gene: NA; CDR3 DNA: TGTGCCAGCAGCCAAGATCTGGCCAGCCAGACCCAGTACTTC; CDR3 protein: CASSQDLASQTQYF
V gene: TRBV11-2; clone size: many; J gene: TRBJ2-7; CDR3 length: 14; D gene: NA; CDR3 DNA: TGTGCCAGCAGCTTAGCCGACCGATCCTACGAGCAGTACTTC; CDR3 protein: CASSLADRSYEQYF
V gene: TRBV18; clone size: many; J gene: TRBJ2-5; CDR3 length: 17; D gene: TRBD1; CDR3 DNA: TGTGCCAGCTCACAGATTTCCGGGACAGTCGCGCAAGAGACCCAGTACTTC; CDR3 protein: CASSQISGTVAQETQYF
V gene: TRBV7-2; clone size: many; J gene: TRBJ2-5; CDR3 length: 14; D gene: TRBD2; CDR3 DNA: TGTGCCAGCAGCTTATCTAGCGGACAAGAGACCCAGTACTTC; CDR3 protein: CASSLSSGQETQYF
V gene: TRBV6-1; clone size: NA; J gene: TRBJ2-1; CDR3 length: 17; D gene: TRBD2; CDR3 DNA: TGTGCCAGCAGTCACCGACTTGGACTAGCGGCTTACAATGAGCAGTTCTTC; CDR3 protein: CASSHRLGLAAYNEQFF
V gene: TRBV6-2/TRBV6-3; clone size: few; J gene: TRBJ1-6; CDR3 length: 15; D gene: NA; CDR3 DNA: TGTGCCAGCAGCCGAGGTGGGGGGGCGGCTTCACCCCTCCACTTT; CDR3 protein: CASSRGGGAASPLHF
V gene: TRBV9; clone size: NA; J gene: TRBJ1-4; CDR3 length: 14; D gene: NA; CDR3 DNA: TGTGCCAGCAGCGTGACAGCAACTAATGAAAAACTGTTTTTT; CDR3 protein: CASSVTATNEKLFF
V gene: TRBV28; clone size: few; J gene: TRBJ2-7; CDR3 length: 15; D gene: TRBD2; CDR3 DNA: TGTGCCAGCAGTTTACTAGCGGGGGGCAGGGGCGAGCAGTACTTC; CDR3 protein: CASSLLAGGRGEQYF
V gene: TRBV6-5; clone size: few; J gene: TRBJ1-3; CDR3 length: 18; D gene: NA; CDR3 DNA: TGTGCCAGCAGTTACTTTACTAGACATCGGGAAGAGGGAAACACCATATATTTT; CDR3 protein: CASSYFTRHREEGNTIYF
V gene: TRBV7-2; clone size: few; J gene: TRBJ2-3; CDR3 length: 13; D gene: NA; CDR3 DNA: TGTGCCAGCAGCCCCCGCTGGGCAGATACGCAGTATTTT; CDR3 protein: CASSPRWADTQYF
V gene: TRBV20-1; clone size: few; J gene: TRBJ2-7; CDR3 length: 11; D gene: NA; CDR3 DNA: TGCAGTGCTTTCCAGGGTGGCGAGCAGTACTTC; CDR3 protein: CSAFQGGEQYF
V gene: TRBV5-8; clone size: NA; J gene: TRBJ2-7; CDR3 length: 16; D gene: TRBD1; CDR3 DNA: TGTGCCAGCAGCTTAATCGTGGTCGGACAGGGTCCCGAGCAGTACTTC; CDR3 protein: CASSLIVVGQGPEQYF
V gene: TRBV7-2; clone size: few; J gene: TRBJ2-5; CDR3 length: 16; D gene: NA; CDR3 DNA: TGTGCCAGCAGCTTTGGTTGGGAGCGGGACCAAGAGACCCAGTACTTC; CDR3 protein: CASSFGWERDQETQYF
V gene: TRBV15; clone size: few; J gene: TRBJ2-7; CDR3 length: 13; D gene: NA; CDR3 DNA: TGTGCCACCAGCAGAGCGGGGTACTACGAGCAGTACTTC; CDR3 protein: CATSRAGYYEQYF
V gene: TRBV12-3/TRBV12-4; clone size: NA; J gene: TRBJ2-5; CDR3 length: 18; D gene: NA; CDR3 DNA: TGTGCCAGCAGTTTTGGGCGGCAAACTAGTGGGGTTAAAGAGACCCAGTACTTC; CDR3 protein: CASSFGRQTSGVKETQYF
V gene: TRBV14; clone size: few; J gene: TRBJ1-1; CDR3 length: 13; D gene: NA; CDR3 DNA: TGTGCCAGCAGTCCTCTCCGGAACACTGAAGCTTTCTTT; CDR3 protein: CASSPLRNTEAFF
V gene: TRBV28; clone size: NA; J gene: TRBJ2-3; CDR3 length: 16; D gene: TRBD2; CDR3 DNA: TGTGCCAGCAGTTTCGGACTAGCGGAACACACAGATACGCAGTATTTT; CDR3 protein: CASSFGLAEHTDTQYF
V gene: TRBV28; clone size: NA; J gene: TRBJ1-2; CDR3 length: 15; D gene: TRBD1; CDR3 DNA: TGTGCCAGCAGTCTAGGGACAGGGGCTTCCTATGGCTACACCTTC; CDR3 protein: CASSLGTGASYGYTF
V gene: TRBV3-1; clone size: NA; J gene: TRBJ2-2; CDR3 length: 15; D gene: NA; CDR3 DNA: TGTGCCAGCAGCCGAATAGCGGTGAACACCGGGGAGCTGTTTTTT; CDR3 protein: CASSRIAVNTGELFF
V gene: TRBV5-4; clone size: NA; J gene: TRBJ1-6; CDR3 length: 12; D gene: TRBD1; CDR3 DNA: TGTGCCAGCGCCGGACAGGACTCACCCCTCCACTTT; CDR3 protein: CASAGQDSPLHF
V gene: TRBV20-1; clone size: NA; J gene: TRBJ1-6; CDR3 length: 17; D gene: NA; CDR3 DNA: TGCAGTGCTAGAGTTTCCGCCGTCCGGTTAGCGAATTCACCCCTCCACTTT; CDR3 protein: CSARVSAVRLANSPLHF
V gene: TRBV10-3; clone size: NA; J gene: TRBJ2-1; CDR3 length: 13; D gene: NA; CDR3 DNA: TGTGCCATCAGTGATTCGGGGGTCAATGAGCAGTTCTTC; CDR3 protein: CAISDSGVNEQFF
V gene: TRBV7-8; clone size: NA; J gene: TRBJ2-5; CDR3 length: 15; D gene: TRBD2; CDR3 DNA: TGTGCCAGCAGCTTCCTCAACGTCGGGGGGGAGACCCAGTACTTC; CDR3 protein: CASSFLNVGGETQYF
V gene: TRBV18; clone size: few; J gene: TRBJ2-3; CDR3 length: 15; D gene: NA; CDR3 DNA: TGTGCCAGCTCACCACAGGCCAGCTACACAGATACGCAGTATTTT; CDR3 protein: CASSPQASYTDTQYF
V gene: TRBV6-5; clone size: many; J gene: TRBJ2-5; CDR3 length: 13; D gene: NA; CDR3 DNA: TGTGCCAGCAGTGACTCGCCCGTCCGGACCCAGTACTTC; CDR3 protein: CASSDSPVRTQYF
V gene: TRBV5-5; clone size: NA; J gene: TRBJ2-3; CDR3 length: 17; D gene: TRBD2; CDR3 DNA: TGTGCCAGCAGCTTCACCGCTAGCGGGGGGGCCTTAGATACGCAGTATTTT; CDR3 protein: CASSFTASGGALDTQYF